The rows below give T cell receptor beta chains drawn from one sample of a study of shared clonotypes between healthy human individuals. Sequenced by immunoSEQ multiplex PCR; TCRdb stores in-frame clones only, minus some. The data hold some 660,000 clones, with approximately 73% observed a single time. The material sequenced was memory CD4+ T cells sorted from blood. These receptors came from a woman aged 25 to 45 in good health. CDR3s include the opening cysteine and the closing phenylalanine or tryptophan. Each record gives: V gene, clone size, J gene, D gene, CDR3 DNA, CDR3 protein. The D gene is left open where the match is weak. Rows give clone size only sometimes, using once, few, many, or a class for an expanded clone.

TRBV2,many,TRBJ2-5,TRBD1,TGTGCCAGCAGTCCCGAGGGACAGGGTCAAGAGACCCAGTACTTC,CASSPEGQGQETQYF
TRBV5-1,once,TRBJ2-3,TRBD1,TGCGCCAGCAGCCCGGGACAGTGGGGCACAGATACGCAGTATTTT,CASSPGQWGTDTQYF
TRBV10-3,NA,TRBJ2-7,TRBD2,TGTGCCATCAGTGAGTCGGTTGGGCTAGCGGGCAACTACGAGCAGTACTTC,CAISESVGLAGNYEQYF
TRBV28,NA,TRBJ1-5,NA,TGTGCCAGCACGGACAGCATTAGCAATCAGCCCCAGCATTTT,CASTDSISNQPQHF
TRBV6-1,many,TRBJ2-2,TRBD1,TGTGCCAGCAGTGAGGGACAGGGGGCCCCCGGGGAGCTGTTTTTT,CASSEGQGAPGELFF
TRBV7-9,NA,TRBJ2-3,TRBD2,TGTGCCAGCAGCTCTAGCGGTTCAGATACGCAGTATTTT,CASSSSGSDTQYF
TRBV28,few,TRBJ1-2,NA,TGTGCCAGCAGTCTTGTAGGGGGCTATGGCTACACCTTC,CASSLVGGYGYTF
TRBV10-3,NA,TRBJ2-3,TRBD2,TGTGCCATCAGTGAAGGGCTAGCGGTAAGCACAGATACGCAGTATTTT,CAISEGLAVSTDTQYF
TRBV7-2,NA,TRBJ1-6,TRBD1,TGTGCCAGCAGGCTCACGCAGGGGGTGAATTCACCCCTCCACTTT,CASRLTQGVNSPLHF
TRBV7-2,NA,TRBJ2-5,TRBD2,TGTGCCAGCAGCGCCGCGCGCATAGCGGGGGAGACCCAGTACTTC,CASSAARIAGETQYF
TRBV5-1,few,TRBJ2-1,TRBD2,TGCGCCAGCAGTCCTAGCGGGGTCAATGAGCAGTTCTTC,CASSPSGVNEQFF
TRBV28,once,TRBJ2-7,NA,TGTGCCAGCAGGCCCCGGCAGGGACCTGCCAACGAGCAGTACTTC,CASRPRQGPANEQYF
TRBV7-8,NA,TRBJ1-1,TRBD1,TGTGCCAGCACCGATGCCCTCAGGGGGTCGAACACTGAAGCTTTCTTT,CASTDALRGSNTEAFF
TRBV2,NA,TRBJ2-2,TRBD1,TGTGCCAGCGGCGCTCAACAGGGGTTAATTTCCGGGGAGCTGTTTTTT,CASGAQQGLISGELFF
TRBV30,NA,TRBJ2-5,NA,TGTGCCTGGAGGAGGACAGTAAAAGAGACCCAGTACTTC,CAWRRTVKETQYF
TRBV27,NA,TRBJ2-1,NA,TGTGCCAGCAGTGGAGATCCATACAATGAGCAGTTCTTC,CASSGDPYNEQFF
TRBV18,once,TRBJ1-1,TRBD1,TGTGCCAGCTCACCGAAGCAGATGACAGGGGTGTACACTGAAGCTTTCTTT,CASSPKQMTGVYTEAFF
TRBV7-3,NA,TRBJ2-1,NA,TGTGCCAGCAGCTTAACTCCCGGGACAGCGGGTAATGAGCAGTTCTTC,CASSLTPGTAGNEQFF
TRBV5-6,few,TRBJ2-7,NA,TGTGCCAGCAGCTTGGTCACTAGCAGAACGGTGCAGTACTTC,CASSLVTSRTVQYF
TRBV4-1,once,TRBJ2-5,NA,TGCGCCAGCAGCCAACTACTAGCAGTTTACCAAGAGACCCAGTACTTC,CASSQLLAVYQETQYF
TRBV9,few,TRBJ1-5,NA,TGTGCCAGCAGCCCGGGGGCAATAGACAATCAGCCCCAGCATTTT,CASSPGAIDNQPQHF
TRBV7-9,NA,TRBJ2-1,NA,TGTGCCAGCAGCCGAATTGGGGAGAACAATGAGCAGTTCTTC,CASSRIGENNEQFF
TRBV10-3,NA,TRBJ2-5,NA,TGTGCCATCAGTGACATCCAAGCGACAGGCTCTGAGACCCAGTACTTC,CAISDIQATGSETQYF
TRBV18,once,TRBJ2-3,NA,TGTGCCAGCTGCCCGGACTGGGCAGATACGCAGTATTTT,CASCPDWADTQYF
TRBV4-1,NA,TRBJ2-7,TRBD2,TGCGCCAGCAGCCTACCGGGCGGGAGCTCCTACGAGCAGTACTTC,CASSLPGGSSYEQYF
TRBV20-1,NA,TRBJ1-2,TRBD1,TGCAGTGCAGCAGGGGGAGGCTACACCTTC,CSAAGGGYTF
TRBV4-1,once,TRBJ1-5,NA,TGCGCCAGCAGCCACTCAGGGACACCTGATCAGCCCCAGCATTTT,CASSHSGTPDQPQHF
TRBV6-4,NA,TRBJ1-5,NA,TGTGCCAGCAGTGAAACCCGTAACAGTGAGGGATATCAGCCCCAGCATTTT,CASSETRNSEGYQPQHF
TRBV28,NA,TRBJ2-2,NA,TGTGCCAGCAGCCAGACATCCACCGGGGAGCTGTTTTTT,CASSQTSTGELFF
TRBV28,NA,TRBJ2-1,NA,TGTGCCAGCAGTTTAGCCCAGCCGGGTCGGAATGAGCAGTTCTTC,CASSLAQPGRNEQFF
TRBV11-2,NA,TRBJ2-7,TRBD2,TGTGCCAGCAGCATCCAGGGACGGGGGGTTTCCTACGAGCAGTACTTC,CASSIQGRGVSYEQYF
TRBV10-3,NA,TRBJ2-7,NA,TGTGCCATCAGTGAGGGTAGCCTGATTGGCGAGCAGTACTTC,CAISEGSLIGEQYF
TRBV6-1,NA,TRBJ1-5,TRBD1,TGTGCCAGCAGAACAGGGGGAGAGCCCCAGCATTTT,CASRTGGEPQHF